Given below is one T cell receptor beta chain in context. There are 14 residues in the CDR3. Germline V CDR1 and CDR2: MDHEN, SYDVKM. Trimming removed 8 bases at V and 4 bases at J, with 18 bases between. Using its own MiXCR run on the RT-PCR reads, TCRdb lists one record per CDR3 protein. The sample shows 500,000 to 600,000 distinct CDR3 sequences, about 11% of them seen only once. The data are from a study of response to subunit inactivated influenza vaccine. This sample was also put to use in a study of T cells expressing NK-cell markers. This second report adds: UMIs were included in TCR beta cDNA generated by 5'RACE template switching. In more than five donors, dominant CD3+CD56+NKG2C+ clones formed roughly 1.0-7.0% of CD8+ cells.

The J gene is TRBJ2-7, the V gene TRBV28, with D maybe TRBD2 (6 bases). This clonotype was obtained from a man aged 50-59 years who received an inactivated influenza vaccine. Sample: PBMCs from blood, taken on the day of vaccination. The CDR3 region is CASGRGGINYEQYF. The CDR3 coding sequence is TGTGCCAGCGGCCGCGGCGGGATTAATTACGAGCAGTACTTC.